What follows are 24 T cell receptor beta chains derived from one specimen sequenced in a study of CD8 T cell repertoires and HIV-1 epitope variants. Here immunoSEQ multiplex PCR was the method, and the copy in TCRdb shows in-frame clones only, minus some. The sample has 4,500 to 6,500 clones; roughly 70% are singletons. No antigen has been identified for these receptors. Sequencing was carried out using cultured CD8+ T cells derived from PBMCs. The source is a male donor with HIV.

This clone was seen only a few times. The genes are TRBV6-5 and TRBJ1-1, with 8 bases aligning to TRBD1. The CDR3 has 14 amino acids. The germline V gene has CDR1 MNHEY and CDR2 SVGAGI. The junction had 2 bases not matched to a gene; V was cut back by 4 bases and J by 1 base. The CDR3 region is CASSSGQGNTEAFF. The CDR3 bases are TGTGCCAGCAGTTCCGGACAGGGGAACACTGAAGCTTTCTTT.

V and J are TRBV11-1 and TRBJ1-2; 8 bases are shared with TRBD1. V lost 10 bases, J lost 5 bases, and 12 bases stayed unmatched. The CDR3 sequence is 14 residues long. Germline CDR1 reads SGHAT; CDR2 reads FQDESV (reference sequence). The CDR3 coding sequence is TGTGCCACCGATTTCCAGGGGGCCGGGTATGGCTACACCTTC. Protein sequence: CATDFQGAGYGYTF.

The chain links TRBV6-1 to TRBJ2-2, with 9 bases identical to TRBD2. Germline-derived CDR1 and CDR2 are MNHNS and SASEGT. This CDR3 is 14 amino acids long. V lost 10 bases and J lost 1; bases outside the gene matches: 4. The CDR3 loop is CATSSGVNTGELFF. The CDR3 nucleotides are TGTGCCACCTCTAGCGGGGTGAACACCGGGGAGCTGTTTTTT.

CDR3 loop: CASSPLRQTSGVRQTGANVLTF. The CDR3 bases are TGTGCCAGCAGCCCTTTACGCCAAACTAGCGGGGTCAGACAGACTGGGGCCAACGTCCTGACTTTC. This chain uses TRBV4-2 with TRBJ2-6, with 10 bases lining up with TRBD2. V shed 4 bases, J shed 2 bases, and the junction held 20 bases outside the gene matches. Germline CDR1 is LGHNA and CDR2 is YNFKEQ. The CDR3 is 22 amino acids.

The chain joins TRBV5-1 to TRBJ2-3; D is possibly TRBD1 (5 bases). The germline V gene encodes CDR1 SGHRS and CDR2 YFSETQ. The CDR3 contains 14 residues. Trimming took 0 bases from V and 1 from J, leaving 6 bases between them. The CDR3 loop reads CASSLVRGTDTQYF. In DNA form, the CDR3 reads TGCGCCAGCAGCTTGGTCAGGGGCACAGATACGCAGTATTTT.

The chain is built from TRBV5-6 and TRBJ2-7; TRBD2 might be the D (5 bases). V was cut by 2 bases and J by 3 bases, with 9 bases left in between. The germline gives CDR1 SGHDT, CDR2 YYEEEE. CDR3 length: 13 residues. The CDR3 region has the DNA TGTGCCAGCAGCTTTGAGGGCCTCTACGAGCAGTACTTC. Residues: CASSFEGLYEQYF. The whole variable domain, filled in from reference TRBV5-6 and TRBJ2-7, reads DAGVTQSPTHLIKTRGQQVTLRCSPKSGHDTVSWYQQALGQGPQFIFQYYEEEERQRGNFPDRFSGHQFPNYSSELNVNALLLGDSALYLCASSFEGLYEQYFGPGTRLTVT.

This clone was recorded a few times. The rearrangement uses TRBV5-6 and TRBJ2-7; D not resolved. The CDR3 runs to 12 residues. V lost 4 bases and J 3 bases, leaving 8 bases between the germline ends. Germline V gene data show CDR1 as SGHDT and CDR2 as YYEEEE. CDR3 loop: CASSLGVYEQYF. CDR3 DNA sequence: TGTGCCAGCAGCCTGGGTGTCTACGAGCAGTACTTC.

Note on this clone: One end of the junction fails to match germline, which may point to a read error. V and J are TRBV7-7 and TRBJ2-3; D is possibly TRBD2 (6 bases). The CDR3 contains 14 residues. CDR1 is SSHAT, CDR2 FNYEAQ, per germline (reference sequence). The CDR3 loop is CASSLEGSTDTQYF. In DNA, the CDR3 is TGTGCTAGCAGCTTGGAGGGGTCCACAGATACGCAGTATTTT. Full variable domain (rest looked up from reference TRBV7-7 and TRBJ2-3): GAGVSQSPRYKVTKRGQDVTLRCDPISSHATLYWYQQALGQGPEFLTYFNYEAQPDKSGLPSDRFSAERPEGSISTLTIQRTEQRDSAMYRCASSLEGSTDTQYFGPGTRLTVL.

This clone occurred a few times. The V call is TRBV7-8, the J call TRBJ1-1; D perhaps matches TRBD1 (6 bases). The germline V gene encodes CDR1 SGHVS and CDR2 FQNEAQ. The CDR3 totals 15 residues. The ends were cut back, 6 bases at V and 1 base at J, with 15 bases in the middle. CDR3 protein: CASSSTLGQNTEAFF. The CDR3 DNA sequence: TGTGCCAGCAGTTCGACCTTGGGACAGAACACTGAAGCTTTCTTT.

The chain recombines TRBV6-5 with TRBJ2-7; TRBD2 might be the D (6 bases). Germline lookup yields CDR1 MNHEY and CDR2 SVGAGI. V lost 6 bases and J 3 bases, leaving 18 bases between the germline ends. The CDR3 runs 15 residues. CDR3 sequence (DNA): TGTGCCAGCAGCCCCGAGGACGGGAGCATCTACGAGCAGTACTTC. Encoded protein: CASSPEDGSIYEQYF.

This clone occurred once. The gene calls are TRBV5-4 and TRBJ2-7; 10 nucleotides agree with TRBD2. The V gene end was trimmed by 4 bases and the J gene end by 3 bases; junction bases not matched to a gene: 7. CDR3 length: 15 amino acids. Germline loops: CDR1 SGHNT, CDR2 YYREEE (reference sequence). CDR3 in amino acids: CASSATSGTSYEQYF. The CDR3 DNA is TGTGCCAGCAGCGCCACTAGCGGGACTAGCTACGAGCAGTACTTC.

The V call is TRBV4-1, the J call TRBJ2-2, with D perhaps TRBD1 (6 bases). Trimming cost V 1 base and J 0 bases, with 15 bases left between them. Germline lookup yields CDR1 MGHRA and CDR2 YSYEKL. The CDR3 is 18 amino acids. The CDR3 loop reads CASSQGPPGQTNTGELFF. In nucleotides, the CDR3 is TGCGCCAGCAGCCAAGGGCCCCCGGGACAAACGAACACCGGGGAGCTGTTTTTT.

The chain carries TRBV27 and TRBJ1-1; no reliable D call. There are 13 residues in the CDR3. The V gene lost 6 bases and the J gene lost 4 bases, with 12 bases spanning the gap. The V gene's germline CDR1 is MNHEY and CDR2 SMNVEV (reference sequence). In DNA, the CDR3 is TGTGCCAGCAGATCCGAAATGGGCACTGAAGCTTTCTTT. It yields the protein CASRSEMGTEAFF.

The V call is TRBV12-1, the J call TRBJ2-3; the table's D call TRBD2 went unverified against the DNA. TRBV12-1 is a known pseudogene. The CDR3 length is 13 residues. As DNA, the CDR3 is TGTGCCAGCACGGGACTAGAAACAGATACGCAGTATTTT. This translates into CASTGLETDTQYF.

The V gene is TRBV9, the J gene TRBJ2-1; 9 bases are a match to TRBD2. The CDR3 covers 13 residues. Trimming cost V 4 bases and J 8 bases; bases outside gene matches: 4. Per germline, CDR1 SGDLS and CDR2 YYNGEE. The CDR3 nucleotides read TGTGCCAGCAGCAAAATAGCGGGAGATGAGCAGTTCTTC. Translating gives CASSKIAGDEQFF.

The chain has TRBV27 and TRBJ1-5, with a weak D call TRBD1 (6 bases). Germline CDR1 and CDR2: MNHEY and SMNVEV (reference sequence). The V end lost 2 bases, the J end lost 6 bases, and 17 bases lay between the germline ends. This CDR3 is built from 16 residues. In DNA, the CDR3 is TGTGCCAGCAGTTTAAGCGCCCGCAGGGGCGGTCAGCCCCAGCATTTT. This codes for CASSLSARRGGQPQHF.

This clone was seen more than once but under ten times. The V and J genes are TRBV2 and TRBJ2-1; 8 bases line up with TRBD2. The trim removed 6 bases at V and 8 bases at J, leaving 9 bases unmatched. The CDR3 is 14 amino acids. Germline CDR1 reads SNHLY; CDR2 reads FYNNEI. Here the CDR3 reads CASSNSGMNDEQFF. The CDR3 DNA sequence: TGTGCCAGCAGCAATAGCGGGATGAACGATGAGCAGTTCTTC.

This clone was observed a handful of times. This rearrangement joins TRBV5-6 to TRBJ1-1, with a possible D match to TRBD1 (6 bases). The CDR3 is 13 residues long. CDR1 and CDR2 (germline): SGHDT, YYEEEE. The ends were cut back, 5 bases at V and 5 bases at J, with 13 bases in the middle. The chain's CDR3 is CASREQGGTEAFF. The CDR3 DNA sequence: TGTGCCAGCAGGGAGCAAGGGGGTACTGAAGCTTTCTTT.

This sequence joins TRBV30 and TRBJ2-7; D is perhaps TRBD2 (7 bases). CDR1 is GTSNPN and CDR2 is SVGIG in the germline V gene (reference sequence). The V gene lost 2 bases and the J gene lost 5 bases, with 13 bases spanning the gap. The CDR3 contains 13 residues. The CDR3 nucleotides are TGTGCCTGGAGTCGAGGGGGGGCGAACGAGCAGTACTTC. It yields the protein CAWSRGGANEQYF.

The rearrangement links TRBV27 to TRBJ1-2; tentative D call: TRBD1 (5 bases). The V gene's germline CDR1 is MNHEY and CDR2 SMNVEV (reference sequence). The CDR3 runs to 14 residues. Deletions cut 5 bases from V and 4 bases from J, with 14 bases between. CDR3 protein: CASSRGPDSYGYTF. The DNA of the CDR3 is TGTGCCAGCAGTAGGGGCCCCGACAGCTATGGCTACACCTTC.

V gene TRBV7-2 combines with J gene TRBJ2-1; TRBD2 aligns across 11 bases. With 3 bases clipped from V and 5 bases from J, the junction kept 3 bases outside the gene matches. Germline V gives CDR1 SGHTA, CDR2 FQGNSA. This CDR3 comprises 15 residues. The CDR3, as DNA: TGTGCCAGCAGCTTGACTAGCGGGAAAAACAATGAGCAGTTCTTC. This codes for CASSLTSGKNNEQFF. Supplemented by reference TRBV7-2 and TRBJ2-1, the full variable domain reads GAGVSQSPSNKVTEKGKDVELRCDPISGHTALYWYRQSLGQGLEFLIYFQGNSAPDKSGLPSDRFSAERTGGSVSTLTIQRTQQEDSAVYLCASSLTSGKNNEQFFGPGTRLTVL.

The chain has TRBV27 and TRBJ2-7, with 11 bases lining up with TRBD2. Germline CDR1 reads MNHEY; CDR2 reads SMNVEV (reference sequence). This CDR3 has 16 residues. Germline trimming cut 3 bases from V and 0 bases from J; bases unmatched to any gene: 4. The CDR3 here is CASSFLAGGSSYEQYF. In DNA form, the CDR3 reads TGTGCCAGCAGTTTTTTAGCGGGAGGGAGCTCCTACGAGCAGTACTTC.

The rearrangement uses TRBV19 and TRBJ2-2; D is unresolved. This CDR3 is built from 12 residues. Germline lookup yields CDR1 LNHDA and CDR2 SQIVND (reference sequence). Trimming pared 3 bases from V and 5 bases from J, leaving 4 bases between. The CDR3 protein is CASSILTGELFF. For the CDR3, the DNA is TGTGCCAGTAGTATCCTAACCGGGGAGCTGTTTTTT.

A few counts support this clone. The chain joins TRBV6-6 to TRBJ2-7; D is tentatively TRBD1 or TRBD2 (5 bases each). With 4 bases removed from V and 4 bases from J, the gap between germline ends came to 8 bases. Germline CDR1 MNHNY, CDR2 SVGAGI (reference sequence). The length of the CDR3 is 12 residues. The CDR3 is CASSWDGYEQYF. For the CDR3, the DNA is TGTGCCAGCAGTTGGGACGGGTACGAGCAGTACTTC.